Below, one T cell receptor beta chain is given with its context. No antigen is known for it. The study's findings and limits: In terms of TCR gene usage, tumor memory CD4+ T cells clustered together with blood and lymph node memory CD4+ cells, as well as with lymph node naive CD4+ cells. Tumor Tregs overlapped most with tumor, then blood, naive CD4+ cells. Larger-cohort validation covered only one TCR beta V-J rearrangement.

Germline lookup yields CDR1 SGHRS and CDR2 YFSETQ. V gave up 3 bases and J gave up 2 bases; unmatched junction bases: 8. The CDR3 extends over 17 amino acids. The sorted Tregs were CD4+CD25+CD127-/low cells. Full-length variable regions came from constant-region reverse primers plus semi-nested Nested Universal Primer A PCR. Using its own MiXCR run on the 5' RACE reads, TCRdb lists one record per CDR3 protein. The repertoire holds tens of thousands of distinct CDR3 sequences, around 20% seen once, with 4% in the top ten. The V gene is TRBV5-1, the J gene TRBJ2-1; 10 positions agree with TRBD2. Sequencing was carried out using Tregs sorted from blood. The receptor was derived from a female donor with breast cancer. The CDR3 nucleotides are TGCGCCAGCAGCTCCCGAGCCGGACTAGCGGCCTACAATGAGCAGTTCTTC. The encoded protein is CASSSRAGLAAYNEQFF.